What follows are 12 T cell receptor beta chains derived from one specimen sequenced in a study of blood T cell repertoires in COVID-19. Using immunoSEQ multiplex PCR, the repertoire was profiled, and TCRdb retains in-frame clones only, with some absent. The sample shows around 52,000 clones, about four fifths of them seen only once. The sequencing input was peripheral blood. These receptors were taken from a woman older than 75 with acute or convalescent COVID-19.

The CDR3 coding sequence is TGTGCCAGCAGTGAATTAATTCGCTACACCTTC. Protein sequence: CASSELIRYTF. The V and J genes are TRBV2 and TRBJ1-2; D is unresolved. CDR1 is SNHLY and CDR2 is FYNNEI in the germline V gene. The CDR3 is 11 residues long. Trimming removed 2 bases from V and 9 bases from J, with 7 bases in between.

The chain couples TRBV2 to TRBJ2-3; maybe TRBD2 (6 bases). Trimming took off 2 bases at V and 3 bases at J, with 15 bases between the two ends. This CDR3 region has 16 residues. Germline CDR1 and CDR2: SNHLY and FYNNEI. CDR3 amino acids: CASSESPGARTDTQYF. DNA of the CDR3: TGTGCCAGCAGTGAATCCCCGGGAGCCCGTACAGATACGCAGTATTTT.

This clone was recorded a few times. The chain has TRBV27 and TRBJ2-2, with 8 bases that match TRBD2. The V gene's germline CDR1 is MNHEY and CDR2 SMNVEV (reference sequence). With V trimmed by 8 bases and J by 4 bases, 12 bases remained unmatched. The CDR3 has 16 residues. CDR3 bases: TGTGCCAGCTCCACGGGGGGGCCTCGAATCACCGGGGAGCTGTTTTTT. As protein: CASSTGGPRITGELFF.

In its sample, this clone was seen a few times. V and J are TRBV5-1 and TRBJ2-7; 11 positions agree with TRBD2. CDR1 is SGHRS and CDR2 is YFSETQ in the germline V gene. Trimming took 5 bases from V and 3 from J; bases not matched to a gene: 13. This CDR3 is 17 amino acids long. The CDR3 is CASRERTTSGRGYEQYF. The CDR3 nucleotides are TGCGCCAGCAGAGAACGAACAACTAGCGGGAGAGGCTACGAGCAGTACTTC.

This clone was picked up one time. This rearrangement joins TRBV19 to TRBJ2-3, with TRBD2 identical over 11 bases. The CDR3 runs to 18 residues. V was clipped by 6 bases and J by 2 bases; unmatched bases: 13. Germline V gives CDR1 LNHDA, CDR2 SQIVND (reference sequence). This chain's CDR3 is CASRGILAGGPLTDTQYF. DNA for the CDR3: TGTGCCAGTAGGGGTATCCTAGCGGGGGGTCCTCTCACAGATACGCAGTATTTT.

The chain carries TRBV3-1 (or the pseudogene TRBV3-2) and TRBJ1-3; D is perhaps TRBD1 (5 bases). V lost 8 bases and J 2 bases, leaving 7 bases between the germline ends. The CDR3 runs to 12 residues. The V gene's germline CDR1 is LGHDT and CDR2 YNNKEL (reference sequence). CDR3 sequence: CASGAAGNTIYF. CDR3 sequence (DNA): TGTGCCAGCGGGGCGGCTGGAAACACCATATATTTT.

The V and J genes are TRBV6-1 and TRBJ1-5; D is ambiguous. Trimming pared 3 bases from V and 4 bases from J, leaving 10 bases between. Germline loops: CDR1 MNHNS, CDR2 SASEGT. This CDR3 is built from 14 residues. In nucleotides, the CDR3 is TGTGCCAGCAGTGAGTTGGTGAGTAATCAGCCCCAGCATTTT. The encoded protein is CASSELVSNQPQHF.

This chain connects TRBV7-2 to TRBJ2-7; D uncertain. V lost 5 bases to trimming and J lost 2 bases, with 10 bases between them. Germline V gene data show CDR1 as SGHTA and CDR2 as FQGNSA. This CDR3 spans 13 amino acids. In nucleotides, the CDR3 is TGTGCCAGCAGCCTGAGCCCAACCTACGAGCAGTACTTC. Protein sequence: CASSLSPTYEQYF.

The chain uses TRBV19 and TRBJ1-3; D gene uncertain. CDR3 length: 12 amino acids. Germline CDR1 and CDR2: LNHDA and SQIVND (reference sequence). Trimming left V 6 bases short and J 0 bases short, with 3 bases between. The CDR3 here is CASSHSGNTIYF. The CDR3 coding sequence is TGTGCCAGTAGCCACTCTGGAAACACCATATATTTT.

V gene TRBV19 combines with J gene TRBJ2-6; 7 bases fit TRBD1. CDR1 LNHDA and CDR2 SQIVND come from the germline V gene (reference sequence). V dropped 7 bases and J dropped 0; count of bases not matched to a gene: 9. The CDR3 covers 17 residues. The CDR3: CASTRQGTVSGANVLTF. CDR3 sequence (DNA): TGTGCCAGTACAAGACAGGGCACTGTCTCTGGGGCCAACGTCCTGACTTTC.

The chain uses TRBV12-3 or TRBV12-4 and TRBJ1-2; 7 bases are a match to TRBD1. The trim removed 5 bases at V and 3 bases at J, leaving 3 bases unmatched. The CDR3 runs 13 residues. The CDR3 sequence is CASSRDRYYGYTF. The CDR3, as DNA: TGTGCCAGCAGTCGGGACAGATACTATGGCTACACCTTC.

The chain couples TRBV25-1 to TRBJ2-1, with 9 bases lining up with TRBD1. The J segment lost 6 bases and the V segment lost 4 bases, leaving 13 bases of the junction unmatched. This CDR3 spans 17 amino acids. Germline CDR1 reads MGHDK; CDR2 reads SYGVNS. The CDR3 reads CASSGRDRVVIGNEQFF. CDR3 nucleotide sequence: TGTGCCAGCAGTGGTAGGGACAGGGTAGTCATCGGCAATGAGCAGTTCTTC.